These 31 T cell receptor beta chains came from one sample sequenced in a study of T cell clones after liver transplantation. The table came from immunoSEQ multiplex PCR; TCRdb's copy has only in-frame clones and leaves some out. The table lists some 12,000 clones, roughly 80% of them singletons. Specimen: CD8+ T cells from blood, collected at the 22-month timepoint. These receptor sequences come from a human patient who received a liver transplant. Some T cells could come from the graft donor.

This clone occurred a few times. This rearrangement joins TRBV19 to TRBJ2-5; 9 bases line up with TRBD1. CDR3 length equals 15 residues. Germline trimming cut 8 bases from V and 5 bases from J; bases unmatched to any gene: 12. Germline V gene data show CDR1 as LNHDA and CDR2 as SQIVND (reference sequence). CDR3 sequence reads: CASEPGTGMLETQYF. The CDR3 bases are TGTGCCAGTGAGCCCGGGACAGGGATGTTGGAGACCCAGTACTTC. Using reference TRBV19 and TRBJ2-5 for the parts outside the CDR3, the full variable domain is DGGITQSPKYLFRKEGQNVTLSCEQNLNHDAMYWYRQDPGQGLRLIYYSQIVNDFQKGDIAEGYSVSREKKESFPLTVTSAQKNPTAFYLCASEPGTGMLETQYFGPGTRLLVL.

This chain connects TRBV7-9 to TRBJ2-2, with D uncertain. V was pared by 6 bases and J by 0 bases, with 17 bases between. Germline V CDR1 and CDR2: SEHNR, FQNEAQ (reference sequence). The CDR3 runs 17 residues. The CDR3 is CASRQDKAGTNTGELFF. The CDR3 nucleotides are TGTGCCAGCAGACAAGATAAGGCAGGAACGAACACCGGGGAGCTGTTTTTT.

The chain combines TRBV19 with TRBJ1-1; D uncertain. Trimming stripped 1 base from V and 3 bases from J, with 9 bases between. Germline V gene sequence: CDR1 LNHDA, CDR2 SQIVND (reference sequence). This CDR3 has 14 amino acids. CDR3 residues: CASSIGAAYTEAFF. The DNA of the CDR3 is TGTGCCAGTAGTATAGGGGCAGCTTACACTGAAGCTTTCTTT. Supplemented by reference TRBV19 and TRBJ1-1, the full variable domain reads DGGITQSPKYLFRKEGQNVTLSCEQNLNHDAMYWYRQDPGQGLRLIYYSQIVNDFQKGDIAEGYSVSREKKESFPLTVTSAQKNPTAFYLCASSIGAAYTEAFFGQGTRLTVV.

This chain links TRBV7-9 with TRBJ1-5; a weak D match, TRBD1 (6 bases). V was cut by 5 bases and J by 3 bases, with 14 bases left in between. This CDR3 is 15 amino acids long. From germline, CDR1 is SEHNR and CDR2 FQNEAQ (reference sequence). The CDR3 is CASSQGGQVNQPQHF. CDR3 bases: TGTGCCAGCAGCCAAGGGGGGCAGGTCAATCAGCCCCAGCATTTT.

The chain carries TRBV6-5 and TRBJ2-5; possibly TRBD1 for D (5 bases). The germline V and J ends were trimmed by 10 bases and 5 bases, with 17 bases remaining between them. The CDR3 spans 13 residues. Germline CDR1 MNHEY, CDR2 SVGAGI. CDR3 bases: TGTGCCACCCAGGGTAGTCGTCATGAGACCCAGTACTTC. This sequence encodes CATQGSRHETQYF.

The chain employs TRBV15 and TRBJ1-5, with 9 positions matching TRBD1. Germline V gives CDR1 LNHNV, CDR2 YYDKDF (reference sequence). The CDR3 extends over 17 amino acids. V was clipped by 1 base and J by 1 base; unmatched bases: 5. The CDR3 sequence is CATSRGWDRVSNQPQHF. In DNA form, the CDR3 reads TGTGCCACCAGCAGAGGATGGGACAGGGTAAGCAATCAGCCCCAGCATTTT.

The genes are TRBV7-8 and TRBJ2-7; D uncertain. The V and J ends lost 0 bases and 3 bases respectively, with 9 bases between them. The germline CDR1 and CDR2 sequences are SGHVS and FQNEAQ. The CDR3 length is 14 residues. The CDR3 sequence: CASSLAESSYEQYF. The CDR3 DNA sequence: TGTGCCAGCAGCTTAGCAGAATCGAGCTACGAGCAGTACTTC.

The rearrangement joins TRBV7-3 to TRBJ2-7, with D unclear. Trimming removed 4 bases at V and 7 bases at J, with 11 bases between. The CDR3 spans 12 residues. The germline V gene has CDR1 SGHTA and CDR2 FQGTGA. This CDR3 is CASSSDSPEQYF. The CDR3 DNA sequence: TGTGCCAGCAGCTCCGACTCCCCAGAGCAGTACTTC.

The CDR3 reads CASSLLDSGNEQFF. The CDR3, as DNA: TGTGCCAGCAGCTTACTCGATTCGGGAAATGAGCAGTTCTTC. The rearrangement joins TRBV7-9 to TRBJ2-1; a possible D gene is TRBD2 (5 bases). Germline CDR1 is SEHNR and CDR2 is FQNEAQ (reference sequence). The CDR3 runs 14 residues. The V end lost 2 bases, the J end lost 7 bases, and 12 bases lay between the germline ends.

V gene TRBV4-3 combines with J gene TRBJ2-7, with TRBD1 identical over 9 bases. This CDR3 contains 18 residues. Germline V gene sequence: CDR1 LGHNA, CDR2 YSLEER. V shed 0 bases, J shed 3 bases, and the junction held 12 bases outside the gene matches. The CDR3 here is CASSQETEGTGLFYEQYF. The CDR3 region has the DNA TGCGCCAGCAGCCAAGAGACGGAAGGGACAGGGCTTTTCTACGAGCAGTACTTC.

This chain joins TRBV16 and TRBJ1-5; D is possibly TRBD1 (5 bases). The CDR3 consists of 14 residues. Trimming pared 3 bases from V and 5 bases from J, leaving 11 bases between. Germline V CDR1 and CDR2: KGHSY, FQNENV. The CDR3 sequence: CASSQGVGDQPQHF. The CDR3, as DNA: TGTGCCAGCAGCCAGGGGGTTGGGGATCAGCCCCAGCATTTT.

This clone was detected once. The chain links TRBV5-1 to TRBJ1-4; 8 nucleotides align to TRBD1. The V segment lost 0 bases and the J segment 3 bases; nucleotides outside the gene matches: 1. CDR1 is SGHRS and CDR2 is YFSETQ in the germline V gene. The CDR3 length is 15 residues. In nucleotides, the CDR3 is TGCGCCAGCAGCTTGGACAGGGGGTCTAATGAAAAACTGTTTTTT. Encoded protein: CASSLDRGSNEKLFF. The complete variable domain, with remaining parts taken from reference TRBV5-1 and TRBJ1-4, reads KAGVTQTPRYLIKTRGQQVTLSCSPISGHRSVSWYQQTPGQGLQFLFEYFSETQRNKGNFPGRFSGRQFSNSRSEMNVSTLELGDSALYLCASSLDRGSNEKLFFGSGTQLSVL.

V and J are TRBV9 and TRBJ1-4, with a possible D match to TRBD1 (5 bases). Germline CDR1 reads SGDLS; CDR2 reads YYNGEE. V shed 1 base and J shed 2 bases, with 6 bases lying between them. The CDR3 length is 14 residues. The CDR3 nucleotides read TGTGCCAGCAGCGTACGGGGGACTAATGAAAAACTGTTTTTT. This codes for CASSVRGTNEKLFF. Full variable domain (rest looked up from reference TRBV9 and TRBJ1-4): DSGVTQTPKHLITATGQRVTLRCSPRSGDLSVYWYQQSLDQGLQFLIQYYNGEERAKGNILERFSAQQFPDLHSELNLSSLELGDSALYFCASSVRGTNEKLFFGSGTQLSVL.

The chain carries TRBV9 and TRBJ2-3; D gene ambiguous. Germline V gene sequence: CDR1 SGDLS, CDR2 YYNGEE. There are 13 residues in the CDR3. The V gene lost 5 bases and the J gene lost 2 bases, with 9 bases spanning the gap. The CDR3 sequence: CASSGKNTDTQYF. The CDR3 bases are TGTGCCAGCAGTGGTAAAAACACAGATACGCAGTATTTT.

This clone was found a few times. The rearrangement joins TRBV7-9 to TRBJ1-4; a weak D match, TRBD1 (5 bases). Germline CDR1 reads SEHNR; CDR2 reads FQNEAQ (reference sequence). This CDR3 is built from 16 residues. V lost 5 bases and J 2 bases, leaving 15 bases between the germline ends. The chain's CDR3 is CASSDNRGETNEKLFF. The CDR3 DNA is TGTGCCAGCAGCGACAATAGAGGGGAGACTAATGAAAAACTGTTTTTT.

The J gene is TRBJ1-5, the V gene TRBV6-6; D remains ambiguous. Trimming took off 7 bases at V and 4 bases at J, with 11 bases between the two ends. The germline V gene has CDR1 MNHNY and CDR2 SVGAGI (reference sequence). The CDR3 loop spans 13 amino acids. The CDR3 nucleotides read TGTGCCAGCACCCGGGGTCGAAATCAGCCCCAGCATTTT. This sequence encodes CASTRGRNQPQHF.

The chain has TRBV6-8 and TRBJ2-1; no firm D call. V shed 4 bases and J shed 10 bases, with 5 bases lying between them. Germline CDR1 MNHGY, CDR2 SAAAGT. CDR3 length: 10 amino acids. CDR3 residues: CASSSGEQFF. CDR3 coding DNA: TGTGCCAGCAGTTCTGGGGAGCAGTTCTTC.

The rearrangement uses TRBV28 and TRBJ1-4; D is unresolved. Deletions cut 6 bases from V and 5 bases from J, with 10 bases between. This CDR3 is built from 13 residues. CDR1 and CDR2 (germline): MDHEN, SYDVKM. CDR3 region: CASSVRWNEKLFF. In DNA form, the CDR3 reads TGTGCCAGCAGCGTACGGTGGAATGAAAAACTGTTTTTT.

The chain recombines TRBV11-2 with TRBJ2-5; no firm D call. Germline assignment: CDR1 SGHAT and CDR2 FQNNGV. The CDR3 extends over 15 amino acids. V gave up 0 bases and J gave up 1 base, with 9 bases separating them. The CDR3 sequence: CASSLDLLLQETQYF. The CDR3 DNA is TGTGCCAGCAGCTTAGATCTGCTACTCCAAGAGACCCAGTACTTC.

The V call is TRBV7-3, the J call TRBJ2-1, with 7 bases matching TRBD2. This CDR3 has 16 amino acids. Germline trimming cut 2 bases from V and 8 bases from J; bases unmatched to any gene: 12. CDR1 is SGHTA, CDR2 FQGTGA, per germline. The CDR3, as DNA: TGTGCCAGCAGCTTAGCTCTAGCGGAGGGGATTGATGAGCAGTTCTTC. This sequence encodes CASSLALAEGIDEQFF.

This sequence joins TRBV18 and TRBJ2-2; D is possibly TRBD2 (5 bases). Trimming took off 2 bases at V and 8 bases at J, with 9 bases between the two ends. The CDR3 runs 13 residues. Germline V gives CDR1 KGHSH, CDR2 LQKENI. CDR3 in DNA: TGTGCCAGCTCACCAATCGGGGTTGGGGAGCTGTTTTTT. This codes for CASSPIGVGELFF.

The chain carries TRBV7-3 and TRBJ2-1; 8 nucleotides line up with TRBD2. CDR3 length: 15 amino acids. V dropped 1 base and J dropped 9; count of bases not matched to a gene: 8. Germline V gene sequence: CDR1 SGHTA, CDR2 FQGTGA. DNA of the CDR3: TGTGCCAGCAGCTTAATCGCCGGGACTAGAATTGAGCAGTTCTTC. It specifies CASSLIAGTRIEQFF.

The chain combines TRBV29-1 with TRBJ2-6; a possible D gene is TRBD2 (5 bases). Germline V gene sequence: CDR1 SQVTM, CDR2 ANQGSEA. The CDR3 consists of 16 residues. V was clipped by 0 bases and J by 0 bases, with 9 bases between them. CDR3 in amino acids: CSVEDLGSSGANVLTF. For the CDR3, the DNA is TGCAGCGTTGAAGATCTTGGGAGCTCTGGGGCCAACGTCCTGACTTTC. The full variable domain, its missing parts supplied by reference TRBV29-1 and TRBJ2-6, is SAVISQKPSRDICQRGTSLTIQCQVDSQVTMMFWYRQQPGQSLTLIATANQGSEATYESGFVIDKFPISRPNLTFSTLTVSNMSPEDSSIYLCSVEDLGSSGANVLTFGAGSRLTVL.

The rearrangement links TRBV9 to TRBJ2-3; the match to TRBD2 covers 12 bases. The CDR3 totals 14 residues. CDR1 and CDR2 (germline): SGDLS, YYNGEE. Trimming removed 4 bases from V and 5 bases from J; junction bases left unmatched: 2. In DNA, the CDR3 is TGTGCCAGCAGCACTAGCGGGGGGTTAGATACGCAGTATTTT. This gives the protein CASSTSGGLDTQYF.

This sequence joins TRBV21-1 and TRBJ1-3; the table names TRBD1, a call not compared with the DNA. TRBV21-1 is a known pseudogene. This CDR3 is 17 amino acids long. The CDR3: CASSKGRAQGNGNTIYF. DNA for the CDR3: TGTGCCAGCAGCAAAGGCCGGGCGCAGGGTAACGGAAACACCATATATTTT.

In its sample, this clone was seen a few times. This rearrangement joins TRBV18 to TRBJ1-2; 11 bases are a match to TRBD1. Per the germline V gene, CDR1 is KGHSH and CDR2 is LQKENI. Trimming cost V 4 bases and J 2 bases; bases outside gene matches: 3. The CDR3 runs to 15 residues. The CDR3: CASSQGQGDNYGYTF. Here the CDR3 DNA reads TGTGCCAGCTCACAGGGACAGGGGGACAACTATGGCTACACCTTC.

This clone was picked up one time. The gene calls are TRBV27 and TRBJ1-1; no definite D call. CDR1 is MNHEY and CDR2 is SMNVEV in the germline V gene (reference sequence). Trimming took 2 bases from V and 1 from J, leaving 5 bases between them. This CDR3 region has 13 residues. The CDR3 DNA reads as TGTGCCAGCAGTTTAGGAAAGAACACTGAAGCTTTCTTT. This sequence encodes CASSLGKNTEAFF.

In its sample, this clone was seen a few times. V is TRBV6-4 and J is TRBJ2-7, with 9 bases lining up with TRBD2. Trimming cost V 10 bases and J 5 bases; bases outside gene matches: 12. In germline, CDR1 is MRHNA, CDR2 SNTAGT. The CDR3 loop spans 14 amino acids. The DNA for the CDR3 is TGTGCCATTTTAGCGGGAGTAGCAGCCGACGAGCAGTACTTC. Its translation: CAILAGVAADEQYF.

V is TRBV27 and J is TRBJ2-7, with D unresolved. Trimming left V 3 bases short and J 7 bases short, with 13 bases between. The CDR3 spans 13 residues. Germline V CDR1 and CDR2: MNHEY, SMNVEV (reference sequence). This CDR3 reads CASSFWTTGEQYF. The CDR3 DNA follows: TGTGCCAGCAGTTTTTGGACCACCGGGGAGCAGTACTTC.

The CDR3 DNA is TGTGCCATCAGTGAGTTTTGGGGACTAGCGGGGGACAATGAGCAGTTCTTC. This encodes CAISEFWGLAGDNEQFF. The chain combines TRBV10-3 with TRBJ2-1; TRBD2 agrees at 14 bases. After removal of 1 base from V and 5 bases from J, the junction contained 4 bases not matched to a gene. The germline gives CDR1 ENHRY, CDR2 SYGVKD. The CDR3 has 17 residues.

This chain links TRBV7-9 with TRBJ2-5, with 10 positions matching TRBD1. The CDR3 runs to 14 residues. The germline CDR1 and CDR2 sequences are SEHNR and FQNEAQ (reference sequence). Losses at the gene ends were 4 bases for V and 5 bases for J; bases not matched to a gene: 4. The CDR3 region has the DNA TGTGCCAGCAGCTCGGGACAGGGGAGGGAGACCCAGTACTTC. Encoded protein: CASSSGQGRETQYF.